This TCR beta chain was documented in a study of OX40 agonist ivuxolimab in advanced cancers. Turning to the study itself: Having had anti-PD-1, anti-PD-L1 or anti-CTLA-4 therapy before was allowed, and about 42% had some.

The protocol was immunoSEQ multiplex PCR, while the TCRdb copy is restricted to in-frame clones and leaves out a portion. The sample lists 90,000 to 100,000 clones, around 85% occurring once. The study's findings and limits: Compared with others, partial responders at 0.1-3.0 mg/kg displayed clonal expansion among the lowest.

Autoimmune disease history or systemic immunosuppression led to patient exclusion. CDR3 length: 16 amino acids. Trimming cost V 3 bases and J 9 bases, with 21 bases left between them. CDR1 is LNHDA, CDR2 SQIVND, per germline (reference sequence). This clone was recorded once. Its antigen is undetermined. This TCR was sampled from an adult with an advanced solid tumor such as melanoma, head and neck, liver or kidney cancer. The starting material was CD4+ or CD8+ T cells sorted from blood, obtained in a trial of the OX40 agonist ivuxolimab. V gene TRBV19 combines with J gene TRBJ2-1; D is perhaps TRBD2 (6 bases). The CDR3 DNA reads as TGTGCCAGTAGTATGTCCCGGGGCGCTGCGCGGGGTGAGCAGTTCTTC. This sequence encodes CASSMSRGAARGEQFF.